These 18 T cell receptor beta chains came from one sample sequenced in a study of sequential checkpoint blockade in melanoma. TCRdb's table, derived via immunoSEQ multiplex PCR, lists solely in-frame clones and lacks some. The table lists roughly 7,000 clones, about 28% of them singletons. Treatment in this sample: randomized to nivolumab then ipilimumab (arm A) or the reverse (arm B). The sample in question was tumor tissue (inferred from file names), obtained from a patient given nivolumab and ipilimumab in sequence. The receptors derive from a human donor with melanoma.

This clone was detected only a few times. This chain joins TRBV15 and TRBJ1-2; D ambiguous. V was cut by 2 bases and J by 1 base, with 17 bases left in between. This CDR3 spans 17 amino acids. Germline V gene lookup returns CDR1 LNHNV and CDR2 YYDKDF (reference sequence). This chain's CDR3 is CATSRSTLDLLNYGYTF. DNA for the CDR3: TGTGCCACCAGCAGATCGACACTGGACCTTCTTAACTATGGCTACACCTTC.

This clone showed up many times. The chain combines TRBV11-3 with TRBJ2-3; 11 bases match TRBD2. The germline gives CDR1 SGHNT, CDR2 YENEEA. CDR3 size: 16 residues. Trimming cost V 1 base and J 2 bases; bases outside gene matches: 2. CDR3 sequence reads: CASSLGTSGSTDTQYF. Here the CDR3 DNA reads TGTGCCAGCAGCTTAGGGACTAGCGGGTCCACAGATACGCAGTATTTT.

This chain connects TRBV6-8 to TRBJ1-4; D possibly corresponds to TRBD1 (5 bases). V lost 10 bases to trimming and J lost 7 bases, with 13 bases between them. In germline, CDR1 is MNHGY, CDR2 SAAAGT. CDR3 length: 12 residues. The CDR3 protein is CATRDVFEKLFF. The CDR3 DNA reads TGTGCCACCCGGGACGTTTTTGAAAAACTGTTTTTT.

This clone was recorded a few times. CDR3 DNA: TGTGCCAGCAGCTTAGGACTAGCGGGAGATAGCTGGGAGCTGTTTTTT. Translating it yields CASSLGLAGDSWELFF. The gene calls are TRBV11-3 and TRBJ2-2, with 12 nucleotides matching TRBD2. Germline V gene data show CDR1 as SGHNT and CDR2 as YENEEA. The CDR3 loop spans 16 amino acids. Trimming took 1 base from V and 9 from J; bases not matched to a gene: 6.

The CDR3 DNA follows: TGTGCCAGCAGACCCAGGGCGCGAGGGGCCAACGTCCTGACTTTC. This encodes CASRPRARGANVLTF. The chain is built from TRBV6-9 and TRBJ2-6, with a tentative D call TRBD1 (5 bases). The CDR3 loop spans 15 amino acids. The V end lost 6 bases, the J end lost 4 bases, and 13 bases lay between the germline ends. Germline CDR1 is MNHGY and CDR2 is SVAAGI.

This clone was recorded only once. V gene TRBV19 combines with J gene TRBJ2-6, with 10 bases aligning to TRBD2. V lost 5 bases, J lost 0 bases, and 7 bases stayed unmatched. Germline lookup yields CDR1 LNHDA and CDR2 SQIVND (reference sequence). The CDR3 is 18 amino acids. The CDR3 here is CASSRTSGAFSGANVLTF. CDR3 nucleotide sequence: TGTGCCAGTAGTCGGACTAGCGGAGCCTTCTCTGGGGCCAACGTCCTGACTTTC.

This clone appeared a few times. The chain recombines TRBV7-5 with TRBJ2-7; the table assigns TRBD2, which was not confirmed against the DNA. TRBV7-5 is noted as a pseudogene. This CDR3 spans 15 amino acids. CDR3 region: CASSLYGGDSYEQYF. The DNA for the CDR3 is TGTGCCAGCAGCTTATATGGAGGGGACTCCTACGAGCAGTACTTC.

V gene TRBV9 combines with J gene TRBJ2-2; no reliable D call. V was pared by 0 bases and J by 4 bases, with 4 bases between. From germline, CDR1 is SGDLS and CDR2 YYNGEE. This CDR3 region has 13 residues. The CDR3 spells CASSVEGTGELFF. CDR3 DNA: TGTGCCAGCAGCGTAGAGGGCACCGGGGAGCTGTTTTTT. The full variable domain, its missing parts supplied by reference TRBV9 and TRBJ2-2, is DSGVTQTPKHLITATGQRVTLRCSPRSGDLSVYWYQQSLDQGLQFLIQYYNGEERAKGNILERFSAQQFPDLHSELNLSSLELGDSALYFCASSVEGTGELFFGEGSRLTVL.

The chain links TRBV6-9 to TRBJ2-2; no definite D call. The CDR3 is 16 residues long. The germline V and J ends were trimmed by 2 bases and 2 bases, with 12 bases remaining between them. Germline V gives CDR1 MNHGY, CDR2 SVAAGI. The CDR3 region has the DNA TGTGCCAGCAGTTATCGGTCCCCCGACAACACCGGGGAGCTGTTTTTT. Translated: CASSYRSPDNTGELFF.

This clone was recorded many times. The chain couples TRBV11-3 to TRBJ1-2, with TRBD1 as a possible D gene (6 bases). Germline V gives CDR1 SGHNT, CDR2 YENEEA. The CDR3 is made up of 14 amino acids. The V gene lost 2 bases and the J gene lost 4 bases, with 11 bases spanning the gap. The CDR3 nucleotides are TGTGCCAGCAGCTTATCCGGGACAAGCTATGGCTACACCTTC. Residues: CASSLSGTSYGYTF.

This clone qualifies as medium-sized. V and J are TRBV6-8 and TRBJ2-7; D possibly corresponds to TRBD2 (7 bases). The CDR3 consists of 15 residues. CDR1 is MNHGY, CDR2 SAAAGT, per germline. V was shortened by 0 bases and J by 7 bases, with 16 bases between the two germline ends. The CDR3 DNA sequence: TGTGCCAGCAGTTACTCGATGGTAAAGGGGGGGGAGCAGTACTTC. This codes for CASSYSMVKGGEQYF.

This clone came up a few times. This chain joins TRBV6-8 and TRBJ1-2; 8 bases line up with TRBD1. The CDR3 contains 16 residues. Germline V lookup: CDR1 MNHGY, CDR2 SAAAGT. J gave up 6 bases and V 2 bases, and 11 bases lay outside the gene matches. The CDR3 reads CASSYQWDRSMNGYTF. For the CDR3, the DNA is TGTGCCAGCAGTTACCAGTGGGACAGGAGTATGAATGGCTACACCTTC.

The rearrangement joins TRBV11-3 to TRBJ2-3; 9 bases match TRBD2. Germline CDR1 and CDR2: SGHNT and YENEEA. The CDR3 runs to 16 residues. With 5 bases clipped from V and 4 bases from J, the junction kept 10 bases outside the gene matches. This CDR3 reads CASSEGPGLASDTQYF. CDR3 nucleotide sequence: TGTGCCAGCAGCGAGGGACCGGGACTAGCATCAGATACGCAGTATTTT.

V usage is TRBV29-1 and J usage is TRBJ2-6, with D possibly being TRBD2 (6 bases). The CDR3 sequence is 14 residues long. Germline CDR1 SQVTM, CDR2 ANQGSEA. V was trimmed by 1 base and J by 4 bases, leaving 8 bases between them. The CDR3 reads CSVEAGVGANVLTF. The CDR3 nucleotides are TGCAGCGTTGAAGCGGGGGTCGGGGCCAACGTCCTGACTTTC.

The V and J genes are TRBV19 and TRBJ2-1, with 7 nucleotides matching TRBD1. CDR1 LNHDA and CDR2 SQIVND come from the germline V gene (reference sequence). V lost 9 bases to trimming and J lost 0 bases; unmatched junction nucleotides: 14. The CDR3 runs to 17 residues. CDR3 nucleotides: TGTGCCAGCGGGGCCAGGGGGAGCGGACGCTCCTACAATGAGCAGTTCTTC. It specifies CASGARGSGRSYNEQFF.

This clone has a count of ten or more. The chain couples TRBV9 to TRBJ2-3; TRBD2 matches at 8 bases. This CDR3 spans 14 amino acids. The V gene's germline CDR1 is SGDLS and CDR2 YYNGEE. V dropped 0 bases and J dropped 6; count of bases not matched to a gene: 3. CDR3: CASSVAGGVDTQYF. The CDR3, as DNA: TGTGCCAGCAGCGTAGCGGGAGGGGTGGATACGCAGTATTTT.

The rearrangement uses TRBV5-1 and TRBJ1-2, with TRBD1 matching 7 bases. This CDR3 region has 14 residues. The germline V gene encodes CDR1 SGHRS and CDR2 YFSETQ. V was pared by 3 bases and J by 7 bases, with 9 bases of the junction left unmatched. The CDR3 spells CASSWGDRSGGYTF. The CDR3 DNA reads as TGCGCCAGCAGCTGGGGGGACAGAAGTGGTGGCTACACCTTC.

This clone was observed a handful of times. This rearrangement joins TRBV11-3 to TRBJ2-7; 8 bases fit TRBD2. The CDR3 is 14 residues long. Germline CDR1 and CDR2: SGHNT and YENEEA. The V and J ends lost 2 bases and 4 bases, in that order; junction bases with no gene match: 4. The CDR3 DNA sequence: TGTGCCAGCAGCTTAAGCGGGAGTATGTACGAGCAGTACTTC. It specifies CASSLSGSMYEQYF.